This TCR beta chain was sequenced in a study of CD8 T cells in ankylosing spondylitis. The study, taken as a whole, reports: Some of the motif variants had earlier been found in reactive arthritis patients' fluid and blood. Disease-linked clones bore a CD8+ phenotype and were relatively rare in peripheral blood.

Trimming removed 4 bases at V and 4 bases at J, with 20 bases between. CDR3 length: 18 residues. Germline CDR1 is MGHRA and CDR2 is YSYEKL. To note about this clonotype: Antigen: not known.

Using quantitative 5'-RACE with molecular barcodes, the authors made TCR beta libraries. TCRdb redid the calling of the 5' RACE reads with MiXCR, one entry per CDR3 protein. The sample lists about 250,000 distinct CDR3 sequences, roughly 32% occurring once. The sample comprised blood, either unsorted or a sorted T cell fraction (not recorded which). This sequence was found in a male donor with ankylosing spondylitis or in good health (not recorded which). The chain carries TRBV4-1 and TRBJ2-6, with D maybe TRBD2 (6 bases). In nucleotides, the CDR3 is TGCGCCAGCAGCCCCCGGGGAGGACGAGAGGGCGGGGCCAACGTCCTGACTTTC. This translates into CASSPRGGREGGANVLTF.